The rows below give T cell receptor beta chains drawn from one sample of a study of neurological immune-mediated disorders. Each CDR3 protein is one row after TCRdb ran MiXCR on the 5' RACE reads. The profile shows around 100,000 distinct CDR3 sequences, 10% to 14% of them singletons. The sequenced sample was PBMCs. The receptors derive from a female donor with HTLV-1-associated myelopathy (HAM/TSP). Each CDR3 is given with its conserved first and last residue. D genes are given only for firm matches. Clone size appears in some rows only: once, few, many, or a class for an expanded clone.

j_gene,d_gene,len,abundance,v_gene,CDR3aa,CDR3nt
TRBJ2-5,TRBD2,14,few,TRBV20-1,CSAAVWTSRETQYF,TGCAGTGCAGCTGTTTGGACTAGCCGGGAGACCCAGTACTTC
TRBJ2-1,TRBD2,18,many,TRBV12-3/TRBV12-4,CASSPGTSGGRSYNEQFF,TGTGCCAGCAGTCCCGGGACTAGCGGGGGGCGCTCCTACAATGAGCAGTTCTTC
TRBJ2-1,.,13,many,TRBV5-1,CASSLYSNNEQFF,TGCGCCAGCAGCTTGTACAGTAACAATGAGCAGTTCTTC
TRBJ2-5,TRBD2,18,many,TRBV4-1,CASSQFGGWRGGEETQYF,TGCGCCAGCAGCCAATTCGGCGGCTGGCGGGGGGGCGAAGAGACCCAGTACTTC
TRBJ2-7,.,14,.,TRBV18,CASSQSRSDYEQYF,TGTGCCAGCTCACAGAGCCGATCCGACTACGAGCAGTACTTC
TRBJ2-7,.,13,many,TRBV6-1,CASSRDGFYEQYF,TGTGCCAGCAGTAGGGACGGATTCTACGAGCAGTACTTC
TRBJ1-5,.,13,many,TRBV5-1,CASRMDSNQPQHF,TGCGCCAGCAGAATGGACAGCAATCAGCCCCAGCATTTT
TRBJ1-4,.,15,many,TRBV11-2,CASSSPRGTREKLFF,TGTGCCAGCAGCTCCCCCCGGGGGACGAGGGAAAAACTGTTTTTT
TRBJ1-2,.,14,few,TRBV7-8,CASSRAGGSYGYTF,TGTGCCAGCAGCCGAGCGGGGGGTTCCTATGGCTACACCTTC
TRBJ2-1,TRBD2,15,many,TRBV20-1,CSARVAGVIYNEQFF,TGCAGTGCTAGAGTTGCGGGGGTGATTTACAATGAGCAGTTCTTC
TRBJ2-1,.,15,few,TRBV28,CACGAGRFSYNEQFF,TGTGCCTGCGGGGCGGGACGGTTCTCCTACAATGAGCAGTTCTTC
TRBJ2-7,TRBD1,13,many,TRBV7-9,CASSGDRVYEQYF,TGTGCCAGCAGCGGTGACAGGGTCTACGAGCAGTACTTC
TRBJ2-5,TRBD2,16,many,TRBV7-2,CASSLNSGGGAETQYF,TGTGCCAGCAGCCTAAATAGCGGGGGGGGCGCCGAGACCCAGTACTTC
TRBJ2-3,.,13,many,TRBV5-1,CASSSDGGDTQYF,TGCGCCAGCAGCTCAGACGGGGGAGATACGCAGTATTTT
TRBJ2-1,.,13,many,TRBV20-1,CSAKAGGYNEQFF,TGCAGTGCTAAGGCGGGCGGGTACAATGAGCAGTTCTTC
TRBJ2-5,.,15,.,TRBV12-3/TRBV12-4,CASLLGGALQETQYF,TGTGCCAGCCTCTTGGGGGGGGCACTACAAGAGACCCAGTACTTC
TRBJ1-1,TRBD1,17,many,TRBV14,CASSLWGQGLGHTEAFF,TGTGCCAGCAGCCTGTGGGGACAGGGGTTGGGGCACACTGAAGCTTTCTTT
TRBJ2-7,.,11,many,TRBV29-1,CSVEDPNEQYF,TGCAGCGTTGAAGATCCCAACGAGCAGTACTTC
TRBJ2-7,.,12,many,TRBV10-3,CAISELAHEQYF,TGTGCCATCAGCGAACTAGCCCACGAGCAGTACTTC
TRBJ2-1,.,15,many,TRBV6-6,CASRNTGGTYNEQFF,TGTGCCAGCAGGAACACAGGAGGAACCTACAATGAGCAGTTCTTC
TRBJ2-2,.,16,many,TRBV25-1,CASSDPPSRNTGELFF,TGTGCCAGCAGTGACCCCCCTAGCCGAAACACCGGGGAGCTGTTTTTT
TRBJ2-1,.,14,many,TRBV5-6,CASSLGGTPNEQFF,TGTGCCAGCAGCTTGGGAGGGACACCGAATGAGCAGTTCTTC
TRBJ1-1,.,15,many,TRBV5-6,CASSLGATGRTEAFF,TGTGCCAGCAGCTTGGGAGCTACGGGGCGGACTGAAGCTTTCTTT
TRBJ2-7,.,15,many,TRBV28,CASSTASGSYGEQYF,TGTGCCAGCAGTACTGCCTCGGGCTCGTATGGGGAGCAGTACTTC
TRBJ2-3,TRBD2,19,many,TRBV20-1,CSAPRGPGLAGGRTDTQYF,TGCAGTGCTCCCCGAGGCCCGGGTCTAGCGGGGGGGCGCACAGATACGCAGTATTTT
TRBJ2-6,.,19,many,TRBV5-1,CASSLVKESSSTGANVLTF,TGCGCCAGCAGCTTGGTGAAAGAGTCCTCCTCTACTGGGGCCAACGTCCTGACTTTC
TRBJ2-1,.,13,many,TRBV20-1,CSVRDSYYNEQFF,TGCAGTGTTCGAGACTCCTACTACAATGAGCAGTTCTTC
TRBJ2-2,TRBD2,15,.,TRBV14,CASSRLAGDAGELFF,TGTGCCAGCAGTAGACTAGCGGGGGACGCCGGGGAGCTGTTTTTT
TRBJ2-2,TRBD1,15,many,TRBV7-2,CASSLAAGGTGELFF,TGTGCCAGCAGCTTAGCTGCAGGGGGCACCGGGGAGCTGTTTTTT
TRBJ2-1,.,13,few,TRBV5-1,CASSFPLNNEQFF,TGCGCCAGCAGCTTTCCTCTAAACAATGAGCAGTTCTTC
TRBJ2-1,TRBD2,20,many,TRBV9,CASSVELDGTSGGIYNEQFF,TGTGCCAGCAGCGTAGAGTTAGACGGGACTAGCGGGGGCATCTACAATGAGCAGTTCTTC
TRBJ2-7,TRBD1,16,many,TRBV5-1,CASSLGSGQVSYEQYF,TGCGCCAGCAGCTTGGGATCGGGACAGGTCTCCTACGAGCAGTACTTC
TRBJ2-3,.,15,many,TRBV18,CASSPPRTSGDTQYF,TGTGCCAGCTCACCACCGCGGACCTCGGGCGATACGCAGTATTTT
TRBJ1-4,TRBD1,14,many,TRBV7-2,CASSPDRAGEKLFF,TGTGCCAGCAGCCCAGACAGGGCGGGCGAAAAACTGTTTTTT
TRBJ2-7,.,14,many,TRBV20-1,CSARRLFSSYEQYF,TGCAGTGCGAGGCGGCTTTTCAGCTCCTACGAGCAGTACTTC
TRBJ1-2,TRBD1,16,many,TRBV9,CASSTGTSRGPHGYTF,TGTGCCAGCAGCACGGGAACAAGCAGGGGGCCTCATGGCTACACCTTC
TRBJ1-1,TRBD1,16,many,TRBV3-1,CASSLDRVSIGTEAFF,TGTGCCAGCAGCCTGGACAGGGTATCCATCGGGACTGAAGCTTTCTTT
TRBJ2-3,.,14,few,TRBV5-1,CASSLITVTDTQYF,TGCGCCAGCAGCTTGATCACAGTTACAGATACGCAGTATTTT
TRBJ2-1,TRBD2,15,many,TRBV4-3,CASSQDGGRLNEQFF,TGCGCCAGCAGCCAAGACGGCGGGAGGTTGAATGAGCAGTTCTTC
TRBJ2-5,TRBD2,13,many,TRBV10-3,CATAGGPRETQYF,TGTGCCACTGCGGGGGGGCCTCGGGAGACCCAGTACTTC
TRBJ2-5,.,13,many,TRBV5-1,CASSFESVETQYF,TGCGCCAGCAGCTTCGAATCAGTGGAGACCCAGTACTTC
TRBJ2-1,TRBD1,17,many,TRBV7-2,CASSLRTGTGALNEQFF,TGTGCCAGCAGCTTACGAACCGGGACAGGGGCCCTCAATGAGCAGTTCTTC
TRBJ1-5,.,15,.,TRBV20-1,CSASTRDFSNQPQHF,TGCAGTGCTAGTACGCGTGACTTTAGCAATCAGCCCCAGCATTTT
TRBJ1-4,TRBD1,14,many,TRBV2,CASSEEAGGEKLFF,TGTGCCAGCAGTGAAGAGGCAGGGGGCGAAAAACTGTTTTTT
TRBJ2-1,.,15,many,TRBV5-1,CASRLGTAMGNEQFF,TGCGCCAGCAGGCTGGGAACGGCGATGGGCAATGAGCAGTTCTTC
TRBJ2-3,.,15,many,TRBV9,CASSPRGAFTDTQYF,TGTGCCAGCAGCCCTCGGGGCGCGTTCACAGATACGCAGTATTTT
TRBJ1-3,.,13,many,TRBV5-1,CASSVDSGNTIYF,TGCGCCAGCAGCGTGGACAGTGGAAACACCATATATTTT
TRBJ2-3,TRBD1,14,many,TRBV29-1,CSVDRGQGKDTQYF,TGCAGCGTTGATCGGGGACAGGGAAAAGATACGCAGTATTTT
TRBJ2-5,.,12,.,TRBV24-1,CATSDELGAQYF,TGTGCCACCAGTGATGAGTTGGGGGCCCAGTACTTC
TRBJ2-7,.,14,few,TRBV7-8,CASSLGQVAYEQYF,TGTGCCAGCAGCCTTGGGCAGGTTGCCTACGAGCAGTACTTC
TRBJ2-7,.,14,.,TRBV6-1,CASRASQGAHEQYF,TGTGCCAGCAGAGCTTCCCAGGGTGCCCACGAGCAGTACTTC
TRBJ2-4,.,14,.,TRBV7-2,CASSLLGAKNIQYF,TGTGCCAGCAGCTTATTGGGGGCCAAAAACATTCAGTACTTC
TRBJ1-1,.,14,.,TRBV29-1,CSVEGGLMNTETFF,TGCAGCGTTGAAGGGGGGCTTATGAACACTGAAACTTTCTTT
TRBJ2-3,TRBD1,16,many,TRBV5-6,CASSSYGTGVTDTQYF,TGTGCCAGCAGCTCTTACGGGACAGGGGTCACAGATACGCAGTATTTT
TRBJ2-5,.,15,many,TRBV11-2,CASVTGTWGQETQYF,TGTGCCAGCGTAACAGGGACCTGGGGACAAGAGACCCAGTACTTC
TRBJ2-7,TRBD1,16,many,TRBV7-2,CASSLAVTGGVYEQYF,TGTGCCAGCAGCTTAGCAGTGACAGGGGGGGTTTACGAGCAGTACTTC
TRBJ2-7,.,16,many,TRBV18,CASSPVSGGGFYEQYF,TGTGCCAGCTCACCCGTCAGTGGGGGAGGCTTCTACGAGCAGTACTTC
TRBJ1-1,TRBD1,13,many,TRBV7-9,CASIPNRGTEAFF,TGTGCCAGCATCCCTAACAGGGGGACTGAAGCTTTCTTT